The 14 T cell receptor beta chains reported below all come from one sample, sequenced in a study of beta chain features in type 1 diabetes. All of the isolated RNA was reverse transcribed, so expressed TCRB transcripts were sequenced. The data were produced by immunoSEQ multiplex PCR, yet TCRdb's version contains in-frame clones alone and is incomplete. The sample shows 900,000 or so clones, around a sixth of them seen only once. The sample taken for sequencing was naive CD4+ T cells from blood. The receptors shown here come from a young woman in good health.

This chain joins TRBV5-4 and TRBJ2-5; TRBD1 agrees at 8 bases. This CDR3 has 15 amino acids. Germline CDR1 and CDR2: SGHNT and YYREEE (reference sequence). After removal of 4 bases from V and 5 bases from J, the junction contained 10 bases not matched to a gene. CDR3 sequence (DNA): TGTGCCAGCAGCCGATTAGACAGGGGATTGGAGACCCAGTACTTC. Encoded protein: CASSRLDRGLETQYF.

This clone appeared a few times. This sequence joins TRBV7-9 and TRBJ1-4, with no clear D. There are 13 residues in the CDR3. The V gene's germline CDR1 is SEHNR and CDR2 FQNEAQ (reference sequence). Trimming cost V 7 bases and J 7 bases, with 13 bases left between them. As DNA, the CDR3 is TGTGCCAGCACCCAGAGGGAGGGTGAAAAACTGTTTTTT. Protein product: CASTQREGEKLFF.

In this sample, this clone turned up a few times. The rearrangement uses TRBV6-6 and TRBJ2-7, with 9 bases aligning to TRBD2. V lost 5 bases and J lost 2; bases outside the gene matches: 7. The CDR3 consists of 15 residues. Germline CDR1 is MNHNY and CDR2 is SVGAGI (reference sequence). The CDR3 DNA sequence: TGTGCCAGCAGTCGTCCCGGGACTAGCACCTACGAGCAGTACTTC. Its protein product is CASSRPGTSTYEQYF.

The CDR3 sequence: CASRPPTSAGDTQYF. Here the CDR3 DNA reads TGTGCCAGCAGACCTCCCACTAGCGCCGGGGATACGCAGTATTTT. The V gene is TRBV7-2, the J gene TRBJ2-3, with 7 nucleotides matching TRBD2. Germline values: CDR1 SGHTA, CDR2 FQGNSA. This CDR3 region has 15 residues. Trimming cost V 6 bases and J 6 bases; bases outside gene matches: 12.

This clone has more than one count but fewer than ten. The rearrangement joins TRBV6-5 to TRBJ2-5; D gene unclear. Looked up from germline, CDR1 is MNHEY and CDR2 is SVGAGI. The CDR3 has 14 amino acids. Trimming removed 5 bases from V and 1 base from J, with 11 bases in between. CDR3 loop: CASSPTWTQETQYF. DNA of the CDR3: TGTGCCAGCAGTCCTACCTGGACCCAAGAGACCCAGTACTTC.

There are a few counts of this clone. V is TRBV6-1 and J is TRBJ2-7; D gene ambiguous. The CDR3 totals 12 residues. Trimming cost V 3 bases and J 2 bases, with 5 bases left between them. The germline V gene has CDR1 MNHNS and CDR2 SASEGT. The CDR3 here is CASSDSPYEQYF. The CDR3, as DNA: TGTGCCAGCAGTGATTCACCCTACGAGCAGTACTTC.

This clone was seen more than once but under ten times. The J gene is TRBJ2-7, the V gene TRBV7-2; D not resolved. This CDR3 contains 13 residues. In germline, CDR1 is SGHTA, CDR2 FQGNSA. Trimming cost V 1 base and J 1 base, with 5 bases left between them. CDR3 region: CASSLDGSYEQYF. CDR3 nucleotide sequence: TGTGCCAGCAGCTTAGATGGTTCCTACGAGCAGTACTTC.

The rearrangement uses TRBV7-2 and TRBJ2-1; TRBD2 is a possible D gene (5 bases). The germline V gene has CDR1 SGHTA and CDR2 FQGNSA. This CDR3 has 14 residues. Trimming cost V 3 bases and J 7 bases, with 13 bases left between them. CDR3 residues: CASSFGGSRNEQFF. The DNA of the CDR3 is TGTGCCAGCAGCTTCGGAGGCTCGCGGAATGAGCAGTTCTTC.

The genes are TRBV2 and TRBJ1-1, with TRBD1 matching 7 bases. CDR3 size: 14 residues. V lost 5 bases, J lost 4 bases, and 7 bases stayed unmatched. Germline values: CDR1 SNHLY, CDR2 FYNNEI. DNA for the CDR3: TGTGCCAGCAGTACCCGACAGGGAACCACTGAAGCTTTCTTT. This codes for CASSTRQGTTEAFF.

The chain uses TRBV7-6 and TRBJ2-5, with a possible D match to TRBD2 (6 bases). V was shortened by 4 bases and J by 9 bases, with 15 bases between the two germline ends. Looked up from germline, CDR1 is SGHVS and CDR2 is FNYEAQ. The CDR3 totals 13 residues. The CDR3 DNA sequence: TGTGCCAGCAGCTCGACTAGTATGGCGGCCCAGTACTTC. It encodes CASSSTSMAAQYF. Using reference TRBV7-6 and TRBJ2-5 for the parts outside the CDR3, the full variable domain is GAGVSQSPRYKVTKRGQDVALRCDPISGHVSLYWYRQALGQGPEFLTYFNYEAQQDKSGLPNDRFSAERPEGSISTLTIQRTEQRDSAMYRCASSSTSMAAQYFGPGTRLLVL.

DNA of the CDR3: TGTGACCCTTTTGGGACGCGTGAGTCCGCCCGCTCGGATGAGCAGTTCTTC. This sequence encodes CDPFGTRESARSDEQFF. The chain employs TRBV10-3 and TRBJ2-1; D is possibly TRBD1 or TRBD2 (5 bases each). Germline-derived CDR1 and CDR2 are ENHRY and SYGVKD. The length of the CDR3 is 17 residues.

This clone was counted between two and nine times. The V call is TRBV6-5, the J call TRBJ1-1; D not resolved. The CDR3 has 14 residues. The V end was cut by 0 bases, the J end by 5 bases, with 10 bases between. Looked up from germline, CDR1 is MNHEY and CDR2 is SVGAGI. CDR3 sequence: CASSYSGRGTEAFF. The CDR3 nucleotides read TGTGCCAGCAGTTACTCCGGCCGAGGGACTGAAGCTTTCTTT.

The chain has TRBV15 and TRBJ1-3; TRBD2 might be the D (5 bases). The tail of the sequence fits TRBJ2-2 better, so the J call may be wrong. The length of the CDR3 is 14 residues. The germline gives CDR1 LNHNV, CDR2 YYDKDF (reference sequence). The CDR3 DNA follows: TGTGCCACCAGCAGCCGGGGTTGGTCCGGGGAGCTGTTTTTT. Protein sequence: CATSSRGWSGELFF.

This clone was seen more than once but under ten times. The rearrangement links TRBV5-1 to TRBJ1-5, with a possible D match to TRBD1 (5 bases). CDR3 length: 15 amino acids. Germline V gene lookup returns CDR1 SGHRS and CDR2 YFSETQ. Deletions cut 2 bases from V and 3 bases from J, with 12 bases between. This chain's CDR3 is CASSFSGSYNQPQHF. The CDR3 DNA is TGCGCCAGCAGCTTTTCAGGGAGCTACAATCAGCCCCAGCATTTT.